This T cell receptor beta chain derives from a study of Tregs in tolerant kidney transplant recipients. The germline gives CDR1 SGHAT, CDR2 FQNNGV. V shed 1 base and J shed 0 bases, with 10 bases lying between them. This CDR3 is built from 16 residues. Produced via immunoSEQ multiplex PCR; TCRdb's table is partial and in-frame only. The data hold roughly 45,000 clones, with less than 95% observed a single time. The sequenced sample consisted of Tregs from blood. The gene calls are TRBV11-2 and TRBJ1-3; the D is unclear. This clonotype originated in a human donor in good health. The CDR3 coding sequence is TGTGCCAGCAGCTTAGTAGCCTCGCTCTCTGGAAACACCATATATTTT. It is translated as CASSLVASLSGNTIYF.